Given below is one T cell receptor beta chain in context. Its antigen remains unknown. The sample belongs to a study of shared clonotypes between healthy human individuals. Measured with immunoSEQ multiplex PCR; TCRdb has only the in-frame clones, and not every one. The repertoire includes about 650,000 clones, 95% to 96% of them detected once, and approximately 0.1% sits in the top ten. Whole-study findings and limits: The small donor group covered limited genetic and exposure diversity. The four-donor shared clonotypes exceeded non-shared clonotypes in generation probability, with non-shared ones scoring lower. When naive CD4 clonotypes were compared across a handful of donors, around 5% were shared. Large sequencing depth failed to make sorted-subset sequencing complete, rarefaction showed.

Naivety among CD8 cells was defined by CD45RO negativity and positive CCR7 selection, thereby excluding terminally differentiated effector memory CD45RA+ cells. The V gene lost 0 bases and the J gene lost 2 bases, with 9 bases spanning the gap. This CDR3 spans 14 amino acids. Germline V CDR1 and CDR2: SGDLS, YYNGEE. The material sequenced was naive CD8+ T cells sorted from blood. The chain joins TRBV9 to TRBJ2-7; possibly TRBD1 for D (5 bases). This receptor was obtained from a woman aged 30 to 39 in good health. CDR3 bases: TGTGCCAGCAGCGTAGAAGACAGACCCTACGAGCAGTACTTC. Translating gives CASSVEDRPYEQYF.